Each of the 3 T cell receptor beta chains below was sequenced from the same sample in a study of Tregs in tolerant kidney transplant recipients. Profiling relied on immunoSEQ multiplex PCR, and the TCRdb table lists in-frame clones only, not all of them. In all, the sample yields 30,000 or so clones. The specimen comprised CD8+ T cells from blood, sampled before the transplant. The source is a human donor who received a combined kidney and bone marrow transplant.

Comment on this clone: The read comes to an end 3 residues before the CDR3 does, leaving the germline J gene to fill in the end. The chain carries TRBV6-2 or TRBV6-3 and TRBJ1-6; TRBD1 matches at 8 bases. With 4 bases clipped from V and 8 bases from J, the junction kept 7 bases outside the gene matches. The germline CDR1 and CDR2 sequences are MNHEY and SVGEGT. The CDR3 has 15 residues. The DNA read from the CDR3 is TGTGCCAGCAGTTCGGACAGGGATTGGGATTCACCC. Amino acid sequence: CASSSDRDWDSP. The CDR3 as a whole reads CASSSDRDWDSPLHF.

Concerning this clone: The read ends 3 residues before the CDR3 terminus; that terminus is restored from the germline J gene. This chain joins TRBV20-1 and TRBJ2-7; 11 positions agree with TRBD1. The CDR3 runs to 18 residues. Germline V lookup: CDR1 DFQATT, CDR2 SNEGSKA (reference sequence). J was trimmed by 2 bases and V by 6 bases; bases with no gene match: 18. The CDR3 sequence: CSAQTGTGGAYHTYEQYF. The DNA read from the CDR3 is TGCAGTGCCCAAACGGGGACAGGGGGTGCATACCATACCTACGAG.

The CDR3 is CASSFRGGTDTQYF. CDR3 bases read: TGTGCCAGCAGCTTCCGCGGGGGCACAGATACG. V and J are TRBV7-2 and TRBJ2-3; maybe TRBD2 (6 bases). The read falls 3 residues short of the CDR3 end, and the missing part is taken from the germline J gene. The CDR3 contains 14 residues. V dropped 3 bases and J dropped 1 base, with 8 bases sitting between them. In germline, CDR1 is SGHTA, CDR2 FQGNSA.